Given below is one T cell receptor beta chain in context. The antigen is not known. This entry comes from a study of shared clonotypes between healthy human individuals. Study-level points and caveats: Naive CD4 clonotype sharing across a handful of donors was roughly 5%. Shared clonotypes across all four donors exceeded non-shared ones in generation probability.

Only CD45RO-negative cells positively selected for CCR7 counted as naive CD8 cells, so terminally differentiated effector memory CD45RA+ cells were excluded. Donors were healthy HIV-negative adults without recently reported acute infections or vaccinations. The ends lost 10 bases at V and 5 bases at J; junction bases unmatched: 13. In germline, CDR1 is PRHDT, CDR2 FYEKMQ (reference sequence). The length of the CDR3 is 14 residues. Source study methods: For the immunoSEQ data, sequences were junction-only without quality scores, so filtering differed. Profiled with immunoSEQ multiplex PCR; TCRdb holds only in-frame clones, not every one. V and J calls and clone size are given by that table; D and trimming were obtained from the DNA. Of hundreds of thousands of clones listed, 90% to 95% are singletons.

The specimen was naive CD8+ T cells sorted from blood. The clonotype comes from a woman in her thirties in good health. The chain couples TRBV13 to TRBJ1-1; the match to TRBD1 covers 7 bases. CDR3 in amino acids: CATKVRGGETEAFF. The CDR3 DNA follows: TGTGCCACCAAAGTCAGGGGGGGCGAAACTGAAGCTTTCTTT.